This T cell receptor (beta chain) stems from a study of cytomegalovirus exposure and HLA in healthy donors. Study outcomes and limitations: Donors were assumed by presence/absence analyses to have roughly uniform sequencing depth. Several of the most significant clusters were apparently associated with common viral pathogens in a later analysis. About 87% or about 30% of the time was how often most TCR beta V segments were productive, according to an earlier analysis.

PCR primers comprised 60 Vbeta and 13 Jbeta primers. In the original analysis: Per a later analysis, the number of unique TCR beta chains was around 79 million, of which some 9.9 million were shared. Libraries were prepared by immunoSEQ multiplex PCR; TCRdb keeps only in-frame clonotypes and omits some of them. V and J calls plus clone size are reproduced from that table; the DNA served to infer D and trimming. The repertoire holds 210,000 or so clones, with 65% to 80% as singletons. As to this clone: Its target is unknown.

Trimming took off 5 bases at V and 7 bases at J, with 17 bases between the two ends. Germline loops: CDR1 SGHTA, CDR2 FQGNSA. This CDR3 region has 14 residues. Sequences were obtained from PBMCs. The clonotype comes from a girl aged 2-10 years in good health and CMV-seronegative. The V and J genes are TRBV7-2 and TRBJ1-2; possibly TRBD1 for D (6 bases). CDR3 bases: TGTGCCAGCAGCCCACGGGGAGGGGGTTCTGGCTACACCTTC. This encodes CASSPRGGGSGYTF.